This entry lists 17 T cell receptor beta chains sequenced from one sample in a study of blood T cell repertoires in COVID-19. The table came from immunoSEQ multiplex PCR; TCRdb's copy has only in-frame clones and leaves some out. The table includes 230,000 or so clones, 89% detected once. The sequenced sample consisted of peripheral blood. Receptors were obtained from a woman between 35 and 50 years old who had recovered from COVID-19.

This chain connects TRBV9 to TRBJ1-1; D gene ambiguous. Trimming stripped 7 bases from V and 4 bases from J, with 11 bases between. Germline loops: CDR1 SGDLS, CDR2 YYNGEE. The CDR3 consists of 12 residues. The CDR3 DNA is TGTGCCAGCGGAGGATTTGGCACTGAAGCTTTCTTT. Its translation: CASGGFGTEAFF.

The chain carries TRBV2 and TRBJ2-2, with 11 bases matching TRBD2. V gave up 9 bases and J gave up 4 bases; unmatched junction bases: 16. The CDR3 is 18 amino acids. Germline values: CDR1 SNHLY, CDR2 FYNNEI. The CDR3 coding sequence is TGTGCCAGAGGGGTGGGGGCTAGCGGGAGGCTAGCCACCGGGGAGCTGTTTTTT. Encoded protein: CARGVGASGRLATGELFF.

The genes are TRBV10-3 and TRBJ1-2; 10 bases line up with TRBD1. CDR3 size: 14 residues. Germline-derived CDR1 and CDR2 are ENHRY and SYGVKD. V was clipped by 7 bases and J by 5 bases; unmatched bases: 7. The CDR3 sequence: CAITQTGQGYGYTF. The CDR3 bases are TGTGCCATCACCCAGACGGGACAGGGGTATGGCTACACCTTC.

V gene TRBV4-1 combines with J gene TRBJ2-5; 8 nucleotides line up with TRBD2. Germline CDR1 and CDR2: MGHRA and YSYEKL. V dropped 6 bases and J dropped 5; count of bases not matched to a gene: 11. This CDR3 is built from 15 residues. In DNA, the CDR3 is TGCGCCAGCAGTCCCGGGGGGGATGGCTGGGAGACCCAGTACTTC. Translated, it gives CASSPGGDGWETQYF.

This chain joins TRBV29-1 and TRBJ1-4; 8 bases fit TRBD1. Per the germline V gene, CDR1 is SQVTM and CDR2 is ANQGSEA. The V and J ends lost 5 bases and 2 bases, in that order; junction bases with no gene match: 1. The CDR3 has 13 amino acids. This CDR3 is CSVTGGTNEKLFF. DNA of the CDR3: TGCAGCGTTACAGGGGGTACTAATGAAAAACTGTTTTTT.

V usage is TRBV9 and J usage is TRBJ1-5; 7 bases are shared with TRBD1. CDR1 SGDLS and CDR2 YYNGEE come from the germline V gene. The V and J ends lost 4 bases and 6 bases, in that order; junction bases with no gene match: 10. The CDR3 is 15 amino acids. The CDR3 coding sequence is TGTGCCAGCAGCTCCCAAGACAGGGTCGGTCAGCCCCAGCATTTT. Translated, it gives CASSSQDRVGQPQHF.

V gene TRBV18 combines with J gene TRBJ1-1; 9 bases align to TRBD1. V trimming: 3 bases; J trimming: 3 bases; junction bases outside the gene matches: 5. In germline, CDR1 is KGHSH, CDR2 LQKENI. The CDR3 sequence is 15 residues long. DNA for the CDR3: TGTGCCAGCTCACCCCAACAGGGGGCCGACACTGAAGCTTTCTTT. Protein: CASSPQQGADTEAFF.

The chain has TRBV7-2 and TRBJ2-1; tentatively, D is TRBD2 (7 bases). Germline V gene sequence: CDR1 SGHTA, CDR2 FQGNSA. This CDR3 contains 17 residues. V lost 2 bases to trimming and J lost 7 bases, with 21 bases between them. Here the CDR3 reads CASSLLMWGGPENEQFF. In nucleotides, the CDR3 is TGTGCCAGCAGCTTACTTATGTGGGGGGGGCCCGAGAATGAGCAGTTCTTC.

This clone turned up a few times. The chain is built from TRBV7-8 and TRBJ1-2; D not certain. The germline V gene encodes CDR1 SGHVS and CDR2 FQNEAQ. The CDR3 contains 15 residues. The germline V and J ends were trimmed by 6 bases and 7 bases, with 21 bases remaining between them. The CDR3 reads CASSSNSRGSGGYTF. The DNA for the CDR3 is TGTGCCAGCAGTTCCAATTCGCGGGGAAGCGGTGGCTACACCTTC.

V and J are TRBV24-1 and TRBJ2-7, with 9 nucleotides matching TRBD1. V shed 4 bases and J 1 base; nucleotides not matched to a gene: 7. The CDR3 length is 16 residues. Germline V lookup: CDR1 KGHDR, CDR2 SFDVKD. CDR3 sequence (DNA): TGTGCCACCAGTGAGAACACAGGGGGCGGGTCCTACGAGCAGTACGTC. Translating gives CATSENTGGGSYEQYV.

As DNA, the CDR3 is TGTGCCAGCAGCTACTACTCCCAAGAGACCCAGTACTTC. Its translation is CASSYYSQETQYF. J is TRBJ2-5 and V is TRBV7-2; no firm D call. V lost 4 bases and J 1 base, leaving 7 bases between the germline ends. The CDR3 is 13 amino acids. Germline lookup yields CDR1 SGHTA and CDR2 FQGNSA.

This rearrangement joins TRBV3-1 (or the pseudogene TRBV3-2) to TRBJ2-5, with D possibly being TRBD1 (8 bases). CDR1 and CDR2 (germline): LGHDT, YNNKEL (reference sequence). This CDR3 has 15 residues. With 7 bases removed from V and 5 bases from J, the gap between germline ends came to 20 bases. DNA for the CDR3: TGTGCCAGCACCTACGGACAGGGAGGGTATGAGACCCAGTACTTC. Translated, it gives CASTYGQGGYETQYF.

The gene calls are TRBV5-4 and TRBJ1-2; TRBD1 agrees at 9 bases. Germline assignment: CDR1 SGHNT and CDR2 YYREEE (reference sequence). The CDR3 contains 17 residues. V was clipped by 0 bases and J by 9 bases; unmatched bases: 15. Written as DNA, the CDR3 is TGTGCCAGCAGCTTGGTGTCCGGACAGGGGCGAACTCCTAGCTACACCTTC. Its translation: CASSLVSGQGRTPSYTF.

The chain uses TRBV19 and TRBJ2-3; TRBD2 matches at 8 bases. CDR1 is LNHDA, CDR2 SQIVND, per germline (reference sequence). This CDR3 contains 14 residues. CDR3 bases: TGTGCTCAACCTATAGCGGGGAGCACAGATACGCAGTATTTT. This gives the protein CAQPIAGSTDTQYF.

The chain joins TRBV21-1 to TRBJ2-4; the table gives TRBD2 as D, unverified against the DNA. TRBV21-1 is a pseudogene. The CDR3 runs to 24 residues. CDR3 nucleotide sequence: TGTGCCAGCAGCAAAGCGCTGGGGAATGGCTTGGTCCAAGGGAGGCAACTAGCCAAAAACATTCAGTACTTC. This translates into CASSKALGNGLVQGRQLAKNIQYF.

The chain employs TRBV10-3 and TRBJ2-1; 12 bases align to TRBD1. Germline-derived CDR1 and CDR2 are ENHRY and SYGVKD. The CDR3 consists of 18 residues. Trimming cost V 2 bases and J 5 bases; bases outside gene matches: 10. CDR3 sequence: CAISERDRGLAGHNEQFF. CDR3 nucleotide sequence: TGTGCCATCAGTGAGAGGGACAGGGGGCTCGCGGGGCACAATGAGCAGTTCTTC.

The rearrangement joins TRBV9 to TRBJ2-2; D is undetermined. The V end was cut by 0 bases, the J end by 7 bases, with 10 bases between. Germline V gives CDR1 SGDLS, CDR2 YYNGEE. The CDR3 runs 14 residues. The CDR3 region is CASSVDLRVGELFF. The CDR3 nucleotides are TGTGCCAGCAGCGTAGATCTTCGAGTCGGGGAGCTGTTTTTT.